This T cell receptor beta chain was profiled in a study of a mutant IDH1 vaccine in newly diagnosed glioma. As concerns this clone: Its specificity is not known.

Sequencing used immunoSEQ multiplex PCR; TCRdb keeps in-frame clones, though not all of them. This table holds just under 95,000 clones, about four fifths found once. Findings and limits, study-wide: Pseudoprogression looked unconnected to shifts in top peripheral T cell clonotypes.

The V end was cut by 4 bases, the J end by 6 bases, with 22 bases between. CDR3 length: 17 amino acids. CDR1 is GTSNPN and CDR2 is SVGIG in the germline V gene (reference sequence). Noted time point: baseline, week 1 (first vaccination visit). Treatment defined: pre-vaccination baseline after standard-of-care therapy. The sequence came from a man in his forties or fifties with glioma. The V call is TRBV30, the J call TRBJ1-6; a possible D gene is TRBD1 (6 bases). Sequenced here: PBMCs, sampled from a glioma patient treated with radiotherapy, temozolomide or both. CDR3 nucleotides: TGTGCCTGGACCCCACTCGGGGCGGACAGCCTTAATTCACCCCTCCACTTT. Protein product: CAWTPLGADSLNSPLHF.